The rows below give T cell receptor beta chains drawn from one sample of a study of T cells in Graves' hyperthyroidism and ophthalmopathy. TCRdb independently ran MiXCR on the multiplex PCR reads; one entry per CDR3 protein. The sample shows around 600,000 distinct CDR3 sequences, roughly 46% of them seen only once. Sequencing input: peripheral blood or thyroid tissue (not recorded which). The source is an adult man with Graves' disease, either hyperthyroidism or ophthalmopathy (not recorded which). Each CDR3 is given with its conserved first and last residue. A D gene is named only where the DNA matches it firmly. Clone size appears in some rows only: once, few, many, or a class for an expanded clone.

length: 13; size: .; V: TRBV20-1; J: TRBJ2-5; D: .; CDR3: CSASGGQGRVQYF; DNA: TGCAGTGCTAGTGGGGGGCAGGGAAGAGTCCAGTACTTC
length: 12; size: .; V: TRBV29-1; J: TRBJ1-4; D: TRBD1; CDR3: CSLQTGSEKLFF; DNA: TGCAGCCTCCAGACAGGGAGTGAAAAACTGTTTTTT
length: 17; size: .; V: TRBV12-3/TRBV12-4; J: TRBJ2-5; D: .; CDR3: CASGSRTGRSGDETQYF; DNA: TGTGCCAGCGGATCAAGAACAGGGAGGTCAGGGGATGAGACCCAGTACTTC
length: 15; size: .; V: TRBV2; J: TRBJ1-4; D: .; CDR3: CASSDTGQATEKLFF; DNA: TGTGCCAGCAGTGATACAGGGCAGGCCACTGAAAAACTGTTTTTT
length: 18; size: .; V: TRBV6-1; J: TRBJ2-6; D: TRBD2; CDR3: CASLSQPGLVSGANVLTF; DNA: TGTGCCAGCCTCAGCCAGCCGGGACTAGTTAGTGGGGCCAACGTCCTGACTTTC
length: 15; size: .; V: TRBV20-1; J: TRBJ1-5; D: .; CDR3: CSASGGGGNNQPQHF; DNA: TGCAGTGCTAGCGGTGGTGGAGGGAACAATCAGCCCCAGCATTTT
length: 14; size: .; V: TRBV12-3/TRBV12-4; J: TRBJ1-1; D: .; CDR3: CASSLEYGNTEAFF; DNA: TGTGCCAGCAGTTTAGAGTACGGGAATACTGAAGCTTTCTTT
length: 12; size: many; V: TRBV10-3; J: TRBJ2-2; D: .; CDR3: CATAPRNGELFF; DNA: TGTGCCACTGCCCCCCGTAACGGGGAGCTGTTTTTT
length: 15; size: .; V: TRBV20-1; J: TRBJ1-4; D: .; CDR3: CSARDYTATNEKLFF; DNA: TGCAGTGCTAGAGATTACACAGCAACTAATGAAAAACTGTTTTTT
length: 13; size: .; V: TRBV7-9; J: TRBJ2-7; D: TRBD1; CDR3: CASSFRDSHEQYF; DNA: TGCGCCAGCAGCTTCCGGGACAGTCACGAGCAGTACTTC
length: 16; size: many; V: TRBV2; J: TRBJ1-5; D: TRBD1; CDR3: CASSDWTGDGNQPQHF; DNA: TGTGCCAGCAGTGACTGGACAGGAGACGGCAATCAGCCCCAGCATTTT
length: 14; size: .; V: TRBV5-4; J: TRBJ2-5; D: .; CDR3: CASSHGTEQETQYF; DNA: TGTGCCAGCAGCCACGGGACGGAGCAAGAGACCCAGTACTTC
length: 16; size: few; V: TRBV7-9; J: TRBJ2-7; D: .; CDR3: CASSLAAIGWDYEQYF; DNA: TGTGCCAGCAGCTTAGCGGCTATTGGGTGGGACTACGAGCAGTACTTC
length: 13; size: .; V: TRBV7-6; J: TRBJ2-7; D: .; CDR3: CASSLTSGTKQYF; DNA: TGTGCCAGCAGCTTGACCTCAGGGACCAAGCAGTACTTC
length: 15; size: .; V: TRBV19; J: TRBJ2-7; D: TRBD2; CDR3: CASSISAGGSYEQYF; DNA: TGTGCCAGTAGTATCAGTGCGGGGGGCTCCTACGAGCAGTACTTC
length: 14; size: many; V: TRBV7-8; J: TRBJ1-2; D: .; CDR3: CASSLGGTRDGYTF; DNA: TGTGCCAGCAGCTTAGGAGGGACCAGGGATGGCTACACCTTC
length: 15; size: .; V: TRBV2; J: TRBJ1-5; D: TRBD1; CDR3: CATSERQGGGQPQHF; DNA: TGTGCCACCAGTGAGAGACAGGGCGGAGGTCAGCCCCAGCATTTT
length: 14; size: many; V: TRBV2; J: TRBJ2-2; D: TRBD1; CDR3: CASTERTGTGELFF; DNA: TGTGCCAGCACCGAAAGGACAGGCACCGGGGAGCTGTTTTTT
length: 15; size: few; V: TRBV24-1; J: TRBJ1-5; D: .; CDR3: CATRPGPSFNQPQHF; DNA: TGTGCCACCAGACCAGGGCCCTCTTTCAATCAGCCCCAGCATTTT
length: 16; size: many; V: TRBV2; J: TRBJ1-4; D: TRBD1; CDR3: CASRAPGGQGREKLFF; DNA: TGTGCCAGCAGGGCGCCGGGAGGACAGGGTAGAGAAAAACTGTTTTTT
length: 14; size: many; V: TRBV7-9; J: TRBJ2-2; D: TRBD1; CDR3: CASRGQGDTGELFF; DNA: TGTGCCAGCAGAGGACAGGGGGACACCGGGGAGCTGTTTTTT
length: 16; size: .; V: TRBV7-9; J: TRBJ1-1; D: .; CDR3: CASSLVRMGPNTEAFF; DNA: TGTGCCAGCAGCTTAGTAAGGATGGGTCCGAACACTGAAGCTTTCTTT
length: 14; size: many; V: TRBV25-1; J: TRBJ1-1; D: .; CDR3: CASSERALNTEAFF; DNA: TGTGCCAGCAGTGAACGGGCCTTGAACACTGAAGCTTTCTTT
length: 12; size: few; V: TRBV20-1; J: TRBJ2-7; D: TRBD2; CDR3: CSARDASGGAYF; DNA: TGCAGTGCTAGAGATGCTAGCGGGGGGGCTTACTTC
length: 17; size: .; V: TRBV12-3/TRBV12-4; J: TRBJ1-2; D: TRBD1; CDR3: CASRESGTGGTSYGYTF; DNA: TGTGCCAGCAGGGAGTCCGGGACAGGGGGCACTTCCTATGGCTACACCTTC
length: 15; size: .; V: TRBV15; J: TRBJ1-2; D: .; CDR3: CATSRNAQGGYGYTF; DNA: TGTGCCACCAGCAGAAACGCACAGGGAGGCTATGGCTACACCTTC
length: 13; size: many; V: TRBV10-3; J: TRBJ1-1; D: .; CDR3: CAISDGPGSEAFF; DNA: TGTGCCATCAGTGACGGTCCTGGATCTGAAGCTTTCTTT
length: 15; size: few; V: TRBV6-2/TRBV6-3; J: TRBJ2-7; D: .; CDR3: CASSTDVDRSYEQYF; DNA: TGTGCCAGCAGTACGGACGTGGACAGATCCTACGAGCAGTACTTC
length: 19; size: .; V: TRBV7-2; J: TRBJ2-2; D: TRBD2; CDR3: CASSLAIAGGPGSTGELFF; DNA: TGTGCCAGCAGCTTGGCAATAGCGGGAGGGCCGGGAAGCACCGGGGAGCTGTTTTTT
length: 16; size: .; V: TRBV24-1; J: TRBJ1-5; D: .; CDR3: CATSVLEQGGNQPQHF; DNA: TGTGCCACCAGCGTTCTCGAACAGGGTGGCAATCAGCCCCAGCATTTT
length: 12; size: .; V: TRBV10-3; J: TRBJ1-2; D: .; CDR3: CAISAANYGYTF; DNA: TGTGCCATCAGTGCGGCCAACTATGGCTACACCTTC
length: 14; size: .; V: TRBV29-1; J: TRBJ2-2; D: TRBD1; CDR3: CSVRTGWNTGELFF; DNA: TGCAGCGTGAGGACAGGGTGGAACACCGGGGAGCTGTTTTTT
length: 17; size: .; V: TRBV2; J: TRBJ2-6; D: .; CDR3: CASSEGGGRGRANVLTF; DNA: TGTGCCAGCAGTGAAGGGGGGGGGCGCGGGAGGGCCAACGTCCTGACTTTC
length: 17; size: .; V: TRBV7-2; J: TRBJ2-5; D: TRBD2; CDR3: CASRRVGASGIQETQYF; DNA: TGTGCCAGCAGACGAGTGGGGGCTAGCGGGATCCAAGAGACCCAGTACTTC
length: 16; size: many; V: TRBV24-1; J: TRBJ1-2; D: TRBD1; CDR3: CATSDEVGTGEHDYTF; DNA: TGTGCCACCAGTGACGAAGTTGGGACAGGGGAGCATGACTACACCTTC
length: 13; size: many; V: TRBV5-1; J: TRBJ1-5; D: .; CDR3: CASSPSGSQPQHF; DNA: TGCGCCAGCAGCCCTTCAGGGAGTCAGCCCCAGCATTTT
length: 14; size: few; V: TRBV10-1; J: TRBJ1-1; D: .; CDR3: CASSPSRGLAEAFF; DNA: TGCGCCAGCAGCCCATCCCGGGGGCTCGCTGAAGCTTTCTTT
length: 12; size: once; V: TRBV25-1; J: TRBJ1-2; D: .; CDR3: CASSLMGDGYTF; DNA: TGTGCCAGCAGTTTAATGGGCGATGGCTACACCTTC
length: 15; size: .; V: TRBV7-9; J: TRBJ2-7; D: TRBD2; CDR3: CASTFGGEAPYEQYF; DNA: TGTGCCAGCACCTTCGGGGGGGAGGCGCCCTACGAGCAGTACTTC
length: 12; size: .; V: TRBV20-1; J: TRBJ2-7; D: .; CDR3: CSVPIGAAGQYF; DNA: TGCAGTGTCCCAATAGGTGCGGCGGGGCAGTACTTC
length: 15; size: .; V: TRBV14; J: TRBJ2-7; D: TRBD1; CDR3: CASSTQGADTYEQYF; DNA: TGTGCCAGCAGTACACAGGGGGCTGACACCTACGAGCAGTACTTC
length: 13; size: .; V: TRBV29-1; J: TRBJ2-7; D: TRBD1; CDR3: CSVPGQGIYEQYF; DNA: TGCAGCGTTCCGGGACAGGGGATTTACGAGCAGTACTTC
length: 16; size: once; V: TRBV25-1; J: TRBJ1-1; D: TRBD1; CDR3: CATRPRAGGMNTEAFF; DNA: TGTGCCACCAGGCCGAGGGCAGGGGGAATGAACACTGAAGCTTTCTTT
length: 12; size: once; V: TRBV10-2; J: TRBJ1-2; D: .; CDR3: CASSVDRSGYTF; DNA: TGCGCCAGCAGTGTCGACAGGTCGGGCTACACCTTC
length: 15; size: .; V: TRBV15; J: TRBJ2-7; D: TRBD1; CDR3: CATSRSVDRAYEQYF; DNA: TGTGCCACCAGCAGATCCGTCGACAGGGCCTACGAGCAGTACTTC
length: 14; size: .; V: TRBV6-5; J: TRBJ2-2; D: .; CDR3: CASSYVSETGELFF; DNA: TGTGCCAGCAGTTACGTATCGGAGACCGGGGAGCTGTTTTTT
length: 15; size: .; V: TRBV24-1; J: TRBJ2-3; D: .; CDR3: CATSDGQIYSDTQYF; DNA: TGTGCCACCAGTGACGGGCAGATTTACTCAGATACGCAGTATTTT
length: 12; size: many; V: TRBV7-9; J: TRBJ2-7; D: TRBD1; CDR3: CASSDRVAEQYF; DNA: TGTGCCAGCAGCGACAGGGTCGCCGAGCAGTACTTC
length: 19; size: few; V: TRBV7-9; J: TRBJ2-6; D: .; CDR3: CASSSNRDKRYSGANVLTF; DNA: TGTGCCAGCAGCTCCAACCGGGACAAGAGATACTCTGGGGCCAACGTCCTGACTTTC
length: 16; size: many; V: TRBV29-1; J: TRBJ1-1; D: .; CDR3: CSVEGPSTALLAEAFF; DNA: TGCAGCGTTGAAGGGCCCTCGACAGCCCTCCTAGCTGAAGCTTTCTTT
length: 14; size: .; V: TRBV10-3; J: TRBJ1-1; D: TRBD1; CDR3: CAISVTGGGTEAFF; DNA: TGTGCCATCAGCGTAACAGGGGGGGGAACTGAAGCTTTCTTT
length: 15; size: .; V: TRBV2; J: TRBJ2-7; D: TRBD2; CDR3: CASSDIAGNSYEQYF; DNA: TGTGCCAGCAGTGATATAGCGGGGAACTCCTACGAGCAGTACTTC
length: 14; size: few; V: TRBV7-2; J: TRBJ2-7; D: .; CDR3: CASSLDTSQYEQYF; DNA: TGTGCCAGCAGCTTAGATACTAGTCAGTACGAGCAGTACTTC
length: 13; size: .; V: TRBV24-1; J: TRBJ1-2; D: .; CDR3: CASSLRGEYGYTF; DNA: TGTGCCAGCAGTTTAAGGGGGGAATATGGCTACACCTTC
length: 15; size: .; V: TRBV2; J: TRBJ2-3; D: .; CDR3: CASRRGTSSTDTQYF; DNA: TGTGCCAGCAGACGCGGAACCTCAAGCACAGATACGCAGTATTTT
length: 16; size: .; V: TRBV9; J: TRBJ2-7; D: TRBD2; CDR3: CASSVGSSGRASEQYF; DNA: TGTGCCAGCAGCGTAGGTAGTAGCGGGAGGGCCTCCGAGCAGTACTTC
length: 16; size: many; V: TRBV29-1; J: TRBJ1-1; D: TRBD1; CDR3: CSVDAGQRLMNTEAFF; DNA: TGCAGCGTTGATGCGGGACAGCGACTCATGAACACTGAAGCTTTCTTT
length: 11; size: many; V: TRBV29-1; J: TRBJ1-4; D: TRBD1; CDR3: CSTRTGEKLFF; DNA: TGCAGCACACGGACAGGCGAAAAACTGTTTTTT
length: 15; size: few; V: TRBV20-1; J: TRBJ2-5; D: .; CDR3: CSAPSSTWYQETQYF; DNA: TGCAGTGCGCCCTCTAGCACCTGGTACCAAGAGACCCAGTACTTC